Included here is one T cell receptor (beta chain) sequence, with context. Its recognized antigen is unknown. Nothing much larger sits one base from this clone, and base qualities are not available. Collaborating institutions collected whole blood in K2EDTA tubes following their own protocols. For TCRbeta analysis, collaborators shipped samples as frozen whole blood, isolated PBMCs, or DNA extracted from either of those sample types. The sample is drawn from a study of blood T cell repertoires in COVID-19 (dated by TCRdb to the early 2020s). Looking at the study overall: Collaborator samples came from the United States, Italy and Spain and covered acute and convalescent phases of COVID-19. The material from the prospective study consisted of cDNA or gDNA derived from T cells, B-cell-depleted T cells, or PBMCs. Subjects who had been exposed to COVID-19, were actively infected with it, or had recovered from it provided the deeply sampled blood TCRbeta repertoires that made up the dataset. The repertoires were made available in a free public database intended to serve as a resource for research on the immune response to SARS-CoV-2. The samples were drawn from two sources: the first 160 participants of the ongoing ImmuneRACE study, and 1,000 to 1,500 subjects contributed by 6 global collaborators. A de-identified subject ID, COVID-19 status, age in years and sex were almost always included in the sample metadata. HLA class I and class II types, where available, came from metadata supplied by the sample provider rather than from assay-based typing.

The immunoSEQ Assay, a bias-controlled multiplex PCR, was used to amplify TCRbeta CDR3 regions from genomic DNA. Processing in the source paper ran as follows. Within the assay, amplification of reference gene primers was used to estimate how many nucleated cells each sample contained. Sequence reads were collapsed and filtered to measure the absolute abundance of every unique TCRbeta CDR3 rearrangement. For each sample, productive Simpson clonality was calculated by taking the square root of Simpson's diversity index across productive rearrangements. The clones in this table, taken by TCRdb from immuneACCESS, are in-frame only. Not every clone is retained; where verified, under half of the shortfall comes from an unresolved V gene, and the cause of the rest is unknown. Clonal size and the V and J genes are those of that table, whereas D and trimming came from the DNA. The sample has under 300,000 clones on record, 65% to 90% of them singletons. 13% of the sample is taken by the ten largest.

Trimming takes 7 bases from V and 0 bases from J, and the germline ends sit 22 bases apart. Based on the germline V gene, the CDR1 and CDR2 sequences are KGHSH and LQKENI. The CDR3 contains 18 residues, cysteine and phenylalanine counted. The kept DNA is CDR3 alone, 54 bases in frame from the first base. The paper's findings and limits, for the study overall: The amount of clinical and demographic metadata varied by source and participant and was provided uncurated.

The sequence links TRBV18 to TRBJ2-1, with TRBD1 perhaps the D gene, on 6 matching bases. Specimen: peripheral blood. This receptor was taken from a human donor in a cohort sampled during active COVID-19. The CDR3: CASLLRDTSFLSYNEQFF. The sequenced DNA: TGTGCCAGCTTGCTCCGGGACACATCCTTTCTCTCCTACAATGAGCAGTTCTTC.